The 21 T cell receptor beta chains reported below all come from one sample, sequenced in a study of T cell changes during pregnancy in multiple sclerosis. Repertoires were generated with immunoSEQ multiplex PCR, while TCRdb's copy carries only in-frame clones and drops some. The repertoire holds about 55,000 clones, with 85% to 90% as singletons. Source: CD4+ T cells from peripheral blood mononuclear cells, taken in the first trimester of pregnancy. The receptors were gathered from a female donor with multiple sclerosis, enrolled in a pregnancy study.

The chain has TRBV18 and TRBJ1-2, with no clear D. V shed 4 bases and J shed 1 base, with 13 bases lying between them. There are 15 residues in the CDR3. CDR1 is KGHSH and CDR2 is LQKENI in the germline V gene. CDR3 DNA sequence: TGTGCCAGCTCACTACTCCCTGACAATAACTATGGCTACACCTTC. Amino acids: CASSLLPDNNYGYTF.

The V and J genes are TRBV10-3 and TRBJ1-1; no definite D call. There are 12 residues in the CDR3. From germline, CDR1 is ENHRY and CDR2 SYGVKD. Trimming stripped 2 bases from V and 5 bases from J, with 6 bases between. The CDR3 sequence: CAISERGTEAFF. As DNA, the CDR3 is TGTGCCATCAGTGAGCGCGGTACTGAAGCTTTCTTT.

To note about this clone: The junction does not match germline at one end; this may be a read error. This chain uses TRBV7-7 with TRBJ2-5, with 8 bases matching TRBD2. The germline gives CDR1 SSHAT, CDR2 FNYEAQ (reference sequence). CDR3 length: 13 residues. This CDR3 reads CASSTSGQETQYF. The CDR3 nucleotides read TGTGCTAGCAGTACTAGCGGCCAAGAGACCCAGTACTTC.

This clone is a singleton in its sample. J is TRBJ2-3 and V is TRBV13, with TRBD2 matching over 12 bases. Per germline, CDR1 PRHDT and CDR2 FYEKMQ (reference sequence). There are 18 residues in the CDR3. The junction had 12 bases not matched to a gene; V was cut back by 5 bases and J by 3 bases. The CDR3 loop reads CASSVTSGRLLKTDTQYF. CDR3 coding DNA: TGTGCCAGCAGCGTAACTAGCGGGAGGCTTCTCAAAACAGATACGCAGTATTTT.

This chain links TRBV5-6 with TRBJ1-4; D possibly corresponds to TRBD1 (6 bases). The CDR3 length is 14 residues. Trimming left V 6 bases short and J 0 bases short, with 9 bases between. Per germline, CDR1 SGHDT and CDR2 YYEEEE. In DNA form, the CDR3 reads TGTGCCAGCAACCCAGGGGCAACTAATGAAAAACTGTTTTTT. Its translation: CASNPGATNEKLFF.

The CDR3 loop reads CASRTSGSSNEQFF. CDR3 bases: TGTGCCAGCAGGACTAGCGGGAGCTCCAATGAGCAGTTCTTC. The V and J genes are TRBV9 and TRBJ2-1; 12 bases map to TRBD2. V was pared by 5 bases and J by 6 bases, with 3 bases of the junction left unmatched. CDR1 is SGDLS and CDR2 is YYNGEE in the germline V gene. This CDR3 is built from 14 residues. The full variable domain, in which reference TRBV9 and TRBJ2-1 provide the parts outside the CDR3, is DSGVTQTPKHLITATGQRVTLRCSPRSGDLSVYWYQQSLDQGLQFLIQYYNGEERAKGNILERFSAQQFPDLHSELNLSSLELGDSALYFCASRTSGSSNEQFFGPGTRLTVL.

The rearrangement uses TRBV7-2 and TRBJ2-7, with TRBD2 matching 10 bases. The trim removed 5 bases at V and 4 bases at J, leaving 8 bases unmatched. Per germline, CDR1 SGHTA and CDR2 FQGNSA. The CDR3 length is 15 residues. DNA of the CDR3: TGTGCCAGCAGCCCCCAAGCGGGAGGGCCTTACGAGCAGTACTTC. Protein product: CASSPQAGGPYEQYF.

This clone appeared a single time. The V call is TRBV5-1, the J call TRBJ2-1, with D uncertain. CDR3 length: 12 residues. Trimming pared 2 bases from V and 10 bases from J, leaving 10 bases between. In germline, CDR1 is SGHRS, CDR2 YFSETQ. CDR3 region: CASSLEESEQFF. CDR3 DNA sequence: TGCGCCAGCAGCTTAGAAGAGAGCGAGCAGTTCTTC.

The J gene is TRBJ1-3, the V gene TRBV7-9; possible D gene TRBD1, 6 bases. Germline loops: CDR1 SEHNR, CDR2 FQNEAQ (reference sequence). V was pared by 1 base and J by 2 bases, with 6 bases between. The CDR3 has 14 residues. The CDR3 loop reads CASSLGQAGNTIYF. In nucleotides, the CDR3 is TGTGCCAGCAGCTTAGGACAGGCTGGAAACACCATATATTTT.

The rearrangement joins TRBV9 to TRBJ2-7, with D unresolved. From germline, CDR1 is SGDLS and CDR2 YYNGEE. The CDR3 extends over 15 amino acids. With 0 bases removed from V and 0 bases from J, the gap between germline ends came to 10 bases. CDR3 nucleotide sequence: TGTGCCAGCAGCGTAGGGAGCCAGAGCTCCTACGAGCAGTACTTC. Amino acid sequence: CASSVGSQSSYEQYF.

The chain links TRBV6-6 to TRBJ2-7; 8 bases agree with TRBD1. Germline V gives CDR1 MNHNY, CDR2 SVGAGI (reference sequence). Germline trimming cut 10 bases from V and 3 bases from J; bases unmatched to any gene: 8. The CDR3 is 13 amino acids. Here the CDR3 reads CATGQGSFYEQYF. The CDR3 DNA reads TGTGCCACCGGACAGGGAAGTTTCTACGAGCAGTACTTC.

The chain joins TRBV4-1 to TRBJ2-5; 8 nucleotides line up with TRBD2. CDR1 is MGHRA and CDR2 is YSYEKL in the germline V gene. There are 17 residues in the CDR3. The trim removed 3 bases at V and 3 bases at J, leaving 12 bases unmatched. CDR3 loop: CASSHPRQVAGKETQYF. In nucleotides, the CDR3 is TGCGCCAGCAGCCATCCTCGACAGGTAGCGGGAAAAGAGACCCAGTACTTC.

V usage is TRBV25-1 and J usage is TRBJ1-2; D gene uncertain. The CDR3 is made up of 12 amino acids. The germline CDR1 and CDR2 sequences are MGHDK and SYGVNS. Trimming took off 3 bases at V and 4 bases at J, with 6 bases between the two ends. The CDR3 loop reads CASSDRGYGYTF. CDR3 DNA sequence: TGTGCCAGCAGTGACAGAGGCTATGGCTACACCTTC.

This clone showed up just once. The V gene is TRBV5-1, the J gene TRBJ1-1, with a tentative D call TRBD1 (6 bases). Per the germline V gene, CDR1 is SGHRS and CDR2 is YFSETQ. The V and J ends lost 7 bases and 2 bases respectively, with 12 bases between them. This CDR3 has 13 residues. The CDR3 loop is CASRTGGNTEAFF. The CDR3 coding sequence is TGCGCCAGCCGTACGGGGGGCAACACTGAAGCTTTCTTT.

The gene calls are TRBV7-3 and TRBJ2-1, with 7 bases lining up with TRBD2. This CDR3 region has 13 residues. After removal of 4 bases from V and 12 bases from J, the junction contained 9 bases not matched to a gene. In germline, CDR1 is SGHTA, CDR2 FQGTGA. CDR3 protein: CASSSDGGMGQFF. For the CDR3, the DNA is TGTGCCAGCAGCTCGGACGGGGGGATGGGGCAGTTCTTC.

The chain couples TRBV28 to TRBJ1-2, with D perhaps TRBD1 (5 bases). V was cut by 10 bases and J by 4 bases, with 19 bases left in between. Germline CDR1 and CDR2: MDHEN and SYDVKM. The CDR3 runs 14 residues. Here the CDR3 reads CATQVQGFGYGYTF. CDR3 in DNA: TGTGCCACCCAAGTTCAGGGTTTCGGCTATGGCTACACCTTC.

The CDR3 coding sequence is TGTGCCAGCAGCTCCTGGACAGGGGCCTACGAGCAGTACTTC. Its translation is CASSSWTGAYEQYF. The rearrangement links TRBV11-3 to TRBJ2-7, with 9 bases aligning to TRBD1. The CDR3 has 14 residues. V shed 4 bases and J 2 bases; nucleotides not matched to a gene: 3. Looked up from germline, CDR1 is SGHNT and CDR2 is YENEEA. The entire variable domain, with the rest obtained from reference TRBV11-3 and TRBJ2-7, is as follows: EAGVVQSPRYKIIEKKQPVAFWCNPISGHNTLYWYLQNLGQGPELLIRYENEEAVDDSQLPKDRFSAERLKGVDSTLKIQPAELGDSAVYLCASSSWTGAYEQYFGPGTRLTVT.

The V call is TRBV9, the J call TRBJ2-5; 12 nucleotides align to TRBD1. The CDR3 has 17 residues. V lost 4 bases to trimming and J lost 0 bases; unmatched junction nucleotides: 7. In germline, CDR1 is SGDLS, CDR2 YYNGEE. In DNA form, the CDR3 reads TGTGCCAGCAGCTCCGGGACAGGGGGCCCGTACCAAGAGACCCAGTACTTC. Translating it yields CASSSGTGGPYQETQYF. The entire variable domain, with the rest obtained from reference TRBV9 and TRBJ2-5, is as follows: DSGVTQTPKHLITATGQRVTLRCSPRSGDLSVYWYQQSLDQGLQFLIQYYNGEERAKGNILERFSAQQFPDLHSELNLSSLELGDSALYFCASSSGTGGPYQETQYFGPGTRLLVL.

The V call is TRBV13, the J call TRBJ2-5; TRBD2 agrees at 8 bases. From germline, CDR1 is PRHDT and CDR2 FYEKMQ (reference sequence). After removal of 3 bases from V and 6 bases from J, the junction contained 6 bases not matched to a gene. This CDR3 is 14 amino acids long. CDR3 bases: TGTGCCAGCAGCTTTTCGGGGGGGAGTAAGACCCAGTACTTC. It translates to CASSFSGGSKTQYF.

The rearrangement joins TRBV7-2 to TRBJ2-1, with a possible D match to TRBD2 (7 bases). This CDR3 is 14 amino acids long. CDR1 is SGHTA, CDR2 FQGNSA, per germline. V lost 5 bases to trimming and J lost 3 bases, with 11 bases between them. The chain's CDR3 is CASSIGGRYNEQFF. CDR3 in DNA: TGTGCCAGCAGCATCGGGGGGCGCTACAATGAGCAGTTCTTC.

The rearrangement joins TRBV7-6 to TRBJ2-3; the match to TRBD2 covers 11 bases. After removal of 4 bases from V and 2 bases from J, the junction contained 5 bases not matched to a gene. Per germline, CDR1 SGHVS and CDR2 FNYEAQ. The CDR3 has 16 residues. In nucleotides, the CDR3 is TGTGCCAGCAGCTCTTGGACTAGCGGGTCCACAGATACGCAGTATTTT. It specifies CASSSWTSGSTDTQYF.